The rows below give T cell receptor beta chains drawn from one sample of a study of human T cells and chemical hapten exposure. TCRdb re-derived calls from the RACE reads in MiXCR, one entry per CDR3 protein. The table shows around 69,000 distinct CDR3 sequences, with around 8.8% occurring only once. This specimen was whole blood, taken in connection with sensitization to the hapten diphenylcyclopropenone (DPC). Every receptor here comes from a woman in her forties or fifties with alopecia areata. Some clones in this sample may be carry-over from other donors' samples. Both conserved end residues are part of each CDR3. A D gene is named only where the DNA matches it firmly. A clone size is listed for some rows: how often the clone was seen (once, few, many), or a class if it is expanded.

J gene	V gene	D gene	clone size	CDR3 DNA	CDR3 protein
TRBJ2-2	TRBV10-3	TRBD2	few	TGTGCCATCGAAGCGGGGACGAACACCGGGGAGCTGTTTTTT	CAIEAGTNTGELFF
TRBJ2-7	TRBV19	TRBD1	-	TGTGCCAGTGGGGCCGGGACAGGGGACTACGAGCAGTACTTC	CASGAGTGDYEQYF
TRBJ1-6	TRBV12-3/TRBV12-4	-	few	TGTGCCAGCAGTTTTCAGGAGTTTATGTCACCCCTCCACTTT	CASSFQEFMSPLHF
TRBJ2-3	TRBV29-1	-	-	TGCAGCGTTGAAGTGGGGGGCACAGATACGCAGTATTTT	CSVEVGGTDTQYF
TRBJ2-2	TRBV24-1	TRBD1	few	TGTGCCACCAGTGATCCCGGACAGGGGGCGACCGGGGAGCTGTTTTTT	CATSDPGQGATGELFF
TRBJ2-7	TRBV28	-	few	TGTGCCAGCATTCGTTCCGGGACGGATTCCTACGAGCAGTACTTC	CASIRSGTDSYEQYF
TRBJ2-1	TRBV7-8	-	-	TGTGCCAGCAGCGGGCGGGACAGTTTCAATGAGCAGTTCTTC	CASSGRDSFNEQFF
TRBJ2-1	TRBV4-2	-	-	TGTGCCAGCAGCCAAGATTCCGGCAGGGGAGGGCATGAGCAGTTCTTC	CASSQDSGRGGHEQFF
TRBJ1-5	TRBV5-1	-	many	TGCGCCAGCAGCCCCTGGTTGAGCCGGGGCAATCAGCCCCAGCATTTT	CASSPWLSRGNQPQHF
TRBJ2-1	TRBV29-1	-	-	TGCAGCGTGAGGGCTGGACAGCCAAAGTTCTTC	CSVRAGQPKFF
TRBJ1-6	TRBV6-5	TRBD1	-	TGTGCCAGCAAGGGGACAGGGCTTCTCCTGAATTCACCCCTCCACTTT	CASKGTGLLLNSPLHF
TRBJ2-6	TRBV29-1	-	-	TGCAGCGTTGGGAGGTCCGGGGCCAACGTCCTGACTTTC	CSVGRSGANVLTF
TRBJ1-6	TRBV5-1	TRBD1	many	TGCGCCAGCAGCCCCGAAGGACAGGGAGGAATATCACCCCTCCACTTT	CASSPEGQGGISPLHF
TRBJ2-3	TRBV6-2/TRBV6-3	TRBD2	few	TGTGCCAGCAGTTACGGGAGGGCAGATACGCAGTATTTT	CASSYGRADTQYF
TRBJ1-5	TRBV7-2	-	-	TGTGCCAGCAGCTTGGTCGCCTATAGCAATCAGCCCCAGCATTTT	CASSLVAYSNQPQHF
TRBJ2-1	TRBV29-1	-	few	TGCAGCGGAACAAGGACTCTCCCCCCCTACAATGAGCAGTTCTTC	CSGTRTLPPYNEQFF
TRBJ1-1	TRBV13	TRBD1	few	TGTGCCAGCAGGATACAGGGGAGTAACACTGAAGCTTTCTTT	CASRIQGSNTEAFF
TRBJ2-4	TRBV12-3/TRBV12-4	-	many	TGTGCCAGCAGATGGGGTATACGAGGGGACATTCAGTACTTC	CASRWGIRGDIQYF
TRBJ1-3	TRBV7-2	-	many	TGTGCCAGCAGCCCTCAAATCGACTCTGGAAACACCATATATTTT	CASSPQIDSGNTIYF
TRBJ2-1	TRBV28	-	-	TGTGCCAGCAGTCGAGGGACGATTGCCCCGAGGGGAGATGAGCAGTTCTTC	CASSRGTIAPRGDEQFF
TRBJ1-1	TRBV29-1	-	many	TGCAGCGTCATGAGAGGGCCGAACACTGAAGCTTTCTTT	CSVMRGPNTEAFF
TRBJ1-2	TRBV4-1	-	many	TGCGCCAGCAGCCAAGATAGAAACAGCAACTATGGCTACACCTTC	CASSQDRNSNYGYTF
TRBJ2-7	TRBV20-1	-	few	TGCAGTGCTAGAGTCACCCCCGAGCAGTACTTC	CSARVTPEQYF
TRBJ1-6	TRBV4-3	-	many	TGCGCCAGCAGCCAAGGTGAACAGAATTCACCCCTCCACTTT	CASSQGEQNSPLHF
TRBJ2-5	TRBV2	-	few	TGTGCCAGCAGGGGCCCGGGGGCAGAGACCCAGTACTTC	CASRGPGAETQYF
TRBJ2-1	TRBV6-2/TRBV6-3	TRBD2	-	TGTGCCAGCAGTCACGGACTAGCGGGGGACAATGAGCAGTTCTTC	CASSHGLAGDNEQFF
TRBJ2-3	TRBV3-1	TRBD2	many	TGTGCCAGCAGCCAAGGACTAGCGGGGGCTAGCACAGATACGCAGTATTTT	CASSQGLAGASTDTQYF
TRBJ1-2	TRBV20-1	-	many	TGCAGTGCTCCAGAGGGGCTGGGGGACTATGGCTACACCTTC	CSAPEGLGDYGYTF
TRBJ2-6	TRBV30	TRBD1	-	TGTGCCTGGAAATACAGGGGGATTGCTGGGGCCAACGTCCTGATTTTC	CAWKYRGIAGANVLIF
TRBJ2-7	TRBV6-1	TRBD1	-	TGTGCCAGCAGTGAAGCCCTGGACAGGATCCGTTACGAGCAGTACTTC	CASSEALDRIRYEQYF
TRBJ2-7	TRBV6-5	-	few	TGTGCCAGCAGTTACTCGATGGACAGACTCTACGAGCAGTACTTC	CASSYSMDRLYEQYF
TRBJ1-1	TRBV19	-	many	TGTGCCAGTAGTATAACGGACGCCGGCACTGAAGCTTTCTTT	CASSITDAGTEAFF
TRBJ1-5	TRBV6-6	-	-	TGTGCCAGCAGTTTGTCCAGCTGGTATAGCAATCAGCCCCAGCATTTT	CASSLSSWYSNQPQHF
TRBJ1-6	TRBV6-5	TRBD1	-	TGTGCCAGCAGTTACTCGACCCCCGGGACAGTCGGAAGAGGGGCTAATTCACCCCTCCACTTT	CASSYSTPGTVGRGANSPLHF
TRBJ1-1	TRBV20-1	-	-	TGCAGTGCTAGAGCCCAAGGCGGGGGGCTTCTGGGGAACACTGAAGCTTTCTTT	CSARAQGGGLLGNTEAFF
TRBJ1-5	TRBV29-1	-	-	TGCAGCGTTGATCGGTCGGGTCGGGGCCGAGATCAGCCCCAGCATTTT	CSVDRSGRGRDQPQHF
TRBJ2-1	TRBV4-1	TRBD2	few	TGCGCCAGCAGCCAAGAGGGGACTAGCGGGGTTGTCACCAACAATGAGCAGTTCTTC	CASSQEGTSGVVTNNEQFF
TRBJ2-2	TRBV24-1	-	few	TGTGCCACCCATTCGGGGAGCTCTCCAACCACCGGGGAGCTGTTTTTT	CATHSGSSPTTGELFF
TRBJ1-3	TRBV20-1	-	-	TGCAGTGCTAGAGGGGGAAGAGGAAACACCATATATTTT	CSARGGRGNTIYF
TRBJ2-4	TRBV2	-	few	TGTGCCAGCAAGCCGGGAGCTACGTCACTCTTCTTC	CASKPGATSLFF
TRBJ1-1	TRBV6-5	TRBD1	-	TGTGCCAGCAGGCGGACAGGGGCTGAAGCTTTCTTT	CASRRTGAEAFF
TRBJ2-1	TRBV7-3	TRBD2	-	TGTGCCAGCAGCTCAGCGGGGGGGCCAGATGAGCAGTTCTTC	CASSSAGGPDEQFF
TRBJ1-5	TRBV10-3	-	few	TGTGCCATCAGTGAAAGGCCTTGGGGGCAGCCCCAGCATTTT	CAISERPWGQPQHF
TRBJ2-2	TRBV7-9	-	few	TGTGCCAGCAGTCCTACCCCCACCGGGGAGCTGTTTTTT	CASSPTPTGELFF
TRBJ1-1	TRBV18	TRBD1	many	TGTGCCAGCTCACCACGGGAGGGGGCGGGTGAAGCTTTCTTT	CASSPREGAGEAFF
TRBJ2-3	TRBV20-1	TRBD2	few	TGCAGTGCTAGAGCCGGAGCGGGAGGGGCAGATACGCAGTATTTT	CSARAGAGGADTQYF
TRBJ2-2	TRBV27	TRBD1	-	TGTGCCAGCCGAGACACCTATGACAGGGGACCCACCGGGGAGCTGTTTTTT	CASRDTYDRGPTGELFF
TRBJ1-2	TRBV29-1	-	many	TGCAGCGTTGAACCAGACAGCCATGGCTACACCTTC	CSVEPDSHGYTF
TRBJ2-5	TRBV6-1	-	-	TGTGCCAGCTTAGGCACCCGGGTGAGAGAGACCCAGTACTTC	CASLGTRVRETQYF
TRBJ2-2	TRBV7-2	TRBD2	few	TGTGCCAGCAGCTTTCGACTAGCGGGAGGCACCGGGGAGCTGTTTTTT	CASSFRLAGGTGELFF
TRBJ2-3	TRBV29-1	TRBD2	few	TGCAGCGTTGATTGGCGGGAGGGAAGGACTGGCACAGATACGCAGTATTTT	CSVDWREGRTGTDTQYF
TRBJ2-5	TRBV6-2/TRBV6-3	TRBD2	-	TGTGCCAGCAGTATGACTAGCGGGGGACCGGGGACCCAGTACTTC	CASSMTSGGPGTQYF
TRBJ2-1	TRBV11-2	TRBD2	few	TGTGCCAGCAGCTCCTGGGGACTAGCAACATACAATGAGCAGTTCTTC	CASSSWGLATYNEQFF